This T cell receptor (beta chain) is from a study of blood T cell repertoires in COVID-19 (dated by TCRdb to the early 2020s). Turning to the overall study: Samples from collaborators originated in the United States, Italy and Spain and spanned both the acute and convalescent phases of COVID-19. The prospective study material was composed of cDNA or gDNA derived from T cells, B-cell-depleted T cells, or PBMCs. Deeply sampled blood TCRbeta repertoires from subjects exposed to, actively infected with, or recovered from COVID-19 were included in the dataset. A freely available public database, intended as a resource for researchers studying the immune response to SARS-CoV-2, is where the repertoires were released. Samples were obtained from the ongoing ImmuneRACE study (first 160 participants) and from about 1,300 subjects provided by 6 global collaborators. Nearly every sample came with metadata listing a de-identified subject ID, COVID-19 status, age in years and sex. Where HLA class I and class II types were available, the types were taken from metadata supplied by the sample provider, not from assay-based typing. Overall results and qualifications from the work: How much clinical and demographic metadata was included differed by source and by participant, and the metadata was provided uncurated.

Concerning this clone: The target of this receptor is not known. Base-call qualities are not available, and no considerably larger clone is one nucleotide away.

The collaborating institutions used their own protocols to collect whole blood in K2EDTA tubes. Collaborator samples were shipped for TCRbeta analysis as frozen whole blood, isolated PBMCs, or DNA extracted from either sample type. The immunoSEQ Assay, a bias-controlled multiplex PCR, was used to amplify TCRbeta CDR3 regions from genomic DNA. Under the source paper's analysis protocol: Within the assay, amplification of reference gene primers was used to estimate how many nucleated cells each sample contained. Sequence reads were collapsed and filtered to measure the absolute abundance of every unique TCRbeta CDR3 rearrangement. For each sample, productive Simpson clonality was calculated as the square root of Simpson's diversity index over productive rearrangements. TCRdb took this table from immuneACCESS and kept in-frame rearrangements with V and J called. Such tables lack part of the clones; where checked against another copy, unresolved V genes explain under half of the gap, and the rest is unexplained. Clone size and V and J calls were adopted from that table, with D and trimming inferred from the DNA. Recorded for this sample are tens of thousands of clones; 89% of them occurred a single time. The ten biggest clones cover roughly 3.5% of the sample.

V lost 4 bases and J lost 7 bases; the stretch between them is 11 bases long. There are 13 amino acids in the CDR3, from cysteine to phenylalanine inclusive. Kept here is only the CDR3 DNA, which spans 39 bases and is read in frame from base 1. The chain is made from TRBV12-3 or TRBV12-4 and TRBJ1-5; TRBD1 is perhaps the D gene, given 6 matching bases. This TCR was recovered from a woman in her 70s with acute or convalescent COVID-19. The sequencing input was peripheral blood. The CDR3 protein is CASSWTDNQPQHF. Read as DNA, the sequence is TGTGCCAGCAGTTGGACAGACAACCAGCCCCAGCATTTT.